This entry is about one T cell receptor beta chain. Its target is unknown. The sample belongs to a study of cytomegalovirus exposure and HLA in healthy donors. General study results and limits: In a later analysis, CMV-associated beta chains were mostly HLA-associated, it appeared. Within an earlier analysis, most TCR beta V segments proved productive either about 87% or about 30% of the time.

The study sampled nominally healthy donors, though unrecorded immune exposures were likely. The CDR3 loop spans 15 amino acids. V lost 0 bases to trimming and J lost 4 bases, with 11 bases between them. Germline V lookup: CDR1 MNHEY, CDR2 SMNVEV (reference sequence). PCR used 60 Vbeta primers and 13 Jbeta primers. TCRdb keeps only in-frame clones here, not all; method: immunoSEQ multiplex PCR. The data contain more than 150,000 clones, roughly 84% of them seen just once; the ten biggest clones take up 0.38%. Specimen: PBMCs. The TCR was taken from a boy younger than 10 in good health and CMV-seronegative. This chain connects TRBV27 to TRBJ2-3; D gene ambiguous. The CDR3 DNA follows: TGTGCCAGCAGTTTATCCGTTACGAGCTCAGATACGCAGTATTTT. It specifies CASSLSVTSSDTQYF.